This T cell receptor (beta chain) was obtained from a study of control samples from healthy donors and cancer patients. Using immunoSEQ multiplex PCR, the repertoire was profiled, and TCRdb retains in-frame clones only, with some absent. The sample contains over 75,000 clones, around 81% of which appear only once. This clonotype was sampled from a man aged 30-40 years in good health. The material sequenced was blood.

The CDR3, as DNA: TGTGCCAGTAGTTCCGGAGGGACAGGGTATTTAGGCTACACCTTC. This sequence encodes CASSSGGTGYLGYTF. This rearrangement joins TRBV19 to TRBJ1-2; 9 bases map to TRBD1. CDR1 and CDR2 from the germline V gene are LNHDA and SQIVND (reference sequence). The CDR3 has 15 residues. With 5 bases clipped from V and 8 bases from J, the junction kept 12 bases outside the gene matches.